The rows below give T cell receptor beta chains drawn from one sample of a study of shared clonotypes between healthy human individuals. The table came from immunoSEQ multiplex PCR; TCRdb's copy has only in-frame clones and leaves some out. In the table there are about 2.4 million clones, around nine tenths of which are singletons. Input material: naive CD4+ T cells sorted from blood. All receptors come from a man between 18 and 35 years old in good health. Each CDR3 is given with its conserved first and last residue. D genes are given only for firm matches. Only part of the rows carry a size: once, few, many, or a class if the clone is expanded.

size: once; V: TRBV2; J: TRBJ2-2; D: TRBD2; length: 13; CDR3: CASTRGNAGELFF; DNA: TGTGCCAGCACGCGGGGGAATGCCGGGGAGCTGTTTTTT
size: -; V: TRBV9; J: TRBJ1-3; D: TRBD1; length: 17; CDR3: CASSPQTGLSSGNTIYF; DNA: TGTGCCAGCAGCCCACAGACAGGGCTGAGCTCTGGAAACACCATATATTTT
size: once; V: TRBV7-9; J: TRBJ2-2; D: -; length: 16; CDR3: CASSPRPHRDTGELFF; DNA: TGTGCCAGCAGCCCCCGCCCACACCGGGACACCGGGGAGCTGTTTTTT
size: -; V: TRBV25-1; J: TRBJ1-3; D: -; length: 17; CDR3: CASSEWGSSARGNTIYF; DNA: TGTGCCAGCAGTGAATGGGGCAGCTCGGCCAGGGGAAACACCATATATTTT
size: once; V: TRBV19; J: TRBJ1-6; D: TRBD1; length: 13; CDR3: CASSTKTGEPLHF; DNA: TGTGCCAGTAGTACCAAGACAGGGGAACCCCTCCACTTT
size: -; V: TRBV14; J: TRBJ2-2; D: TRBD2; length: 19; CDR3: CASSLRRLAGVLSTGELFF; DNA: TGTGCCAGCAGCCTCAGACGACTAGCGGGAGTGTTGAGCACCGGGGAGCTGTTTTTT
size: -; V: TRBV5-1; J: TRBJ2-1; D: -; length: 14; CDR3: CASSLGGSANEQFF; DNA: TGCGCCAGCAGCTTGGGGGGTAGCGCCAATGAGCAGTTCTTC
size: -; V: TRBV6-1; J: TRBJ2-7; D: -; length: 15; CDR3: CASSDDGRTRYEQYF; DNA: TGTGCCAGCAGTGACGATGGACGGACGCGGTACGAGCAGTACTTC
size: few; V: TRBV6-5; J: TRBJ2-5; D: -; length: 11; CDR3: CASSYGETQYF; DNA: TGTGCCAGCAGTTATGGGGAGACCCAGTACTTC
size: -; V: TRBV5-4; J: TRBJ1-1; D: -; length: 16; CDR3: CASSPLGGPADTEAFF; DNA: TGTGCCAGCAGCCCGCTCGGGGGGCCTGCAGACACTGAAGCTTTCTTT
size: -; V: TRBV10-3; J: TRBJ2-5; D: -; length: 13; CDR3: CAISGTIQETQYF; DNA: TGTGCCATCAGTGGGACAATCCAAGAGACCCAGTACTTC
size: -; V: TRBV27; J: TRBJ2-1; D: -; length: 12; CDR3: CASSFTRYEQFF; DNA: TGTGCCAGCAGTTTCACTAGGTATGAGCAGTTCTTC
size: -; V: TRBV5-1; J: TRBJ2-1; D: TRBD2; length: 15; CDR3: CASSLGGSTYNEQFF; DNA: TGCGCCAGCAGCTTGGGCGGGAGTACCTACAATGAGCAGTTCTTC
size: -; V: TRBV11-2; J: TRBJ2-3; D: TRBD2; length: 17; CDR3: CASSPGVASGSTDTQYF; DNA: TGTGCCAGCAGCCCAGGGGTAGCTAGCGGGAGCACAGATACGCAGTATTTT
size: -; V: TRBV4-1; J: TRBJ1-3; D: TRBD1; length: 21; CDR3: CASSQDDNRDRVVRAGNTIYF; DNA: TGCGCCAGCAGCCAGGATGATAACCGGGACAGGGTTGTCAGGGCTGGAAACACCATATATTTT
size: -; V: TRBV27; J: TRBJ1-1; D: -; length: 14; CDR3: CASSQGLLNTEAFF; DNA: TGTGCCAGCAGCCAAGGACTGCTGAACACTGAAGCTTTCTTT
size: -; V: TRBV6-1; J: TRBJ1-2; D: -; length: 13; CDR3: CASSESGNYGYTF; DNA: TGTGCCAGCAGTGAGTCGGGTAACTATGGCTACACCTTC
size: -; V: TRBV7-2; J: TRBJ1-3; D: -; length: 13; CDR3: CASSLNGADTIYF; DNA: TGTGCCAGCAGCTTAAACGGGGCTGACACCATATATTTT
size: -; V: TRBV11-2; J: TRBJ1-6; D: -; length: 13; CDR3: CASSGADNSPLHF; DNA: TGTGCCAGCAGCGGGGCGGATAATTCACCCCTCCACTTT
size: -; V: TRBV5-1; J: TRBJ2-7; D: TRBD2; length: 14; CDR3: CASSFSGRGYEQYF; DNA: TGCGCCAGCAGCTTTAGCGGGAGAGGCTACGAGCAGTACTTC
size: -; V: TRBV10-3; J: TRBJ2-1; D: TRBD2; length: 16; CDR3: CAISAFLAGGYNEQFF; DNA: TGTGCCATCAGTGCATTCCTAGCGGGGGGGTACAATGAGCAGTTCTTC
size: -; V: TRBV5-8; J: TRBJ2-1; D: TRBD2; length: 18; CDR3: CASSSGTRTLTSYNEQFF; DNA: TGTGCCAGCAGCTCCGGGACTAGAACCCTCACCTCCTACAATGAGCAGTTCTTC
size: -; V: TRBV28; J: TRBJ2-7; D: TRBD1; length: 15; CDR3: CASSSLRDRGYEQYF; DNA: TGTGCCAGCAGTTCCCTCCGGGACAGGGGTTACGAGCAGTACTTC
size: -; V: TRBV28; J: TRBJ1-1; D: -; length: 17; CDR3: CASRIAKRGDLNTEAFF; DNA: TGTGCCAGCAGGATAGCCAAGAGAGGGGATTTGAACACTGAAGCTTTCTTT
size: -; V: TRBV5-1; J: TRBJ2-7; D: TRBD1; length: 18; CDR3: CASSLDTGRQGASYEQYF; DNA: TGCGCCAGCAGCTTGGACACTGGCAGGCAGGGGGCTTCCTACGAGCAGTACTTC
size: -; V: TRBV10-3; J: TRBJ2-2; D: -; length: 16; CDR3: CAIRGTGTQNTGELFF; DNA: TGTGCCATCAGGGGCACCGGGACTCAGAACACCGGGGAGCTGTTTTTT
size: -; V: TRBV28; J: TRBJ1-4; D: -; length: 13; CDR3: CASRPGGGEKLFF; DNA: TGTGCCAGCAGGCCGGGGGGCGGGGAAAAACTGTTTTTT
size: few; V: TRBV28; J: TRBJ1-5; D: TRBD1; length: 18; CDR3: CASSSSGTGSISNQPQHF; DNA: TGTGCCAGCAGTTCAAGCGGGACAGGGAGTATTAGCAATCAGCCCCAGCATTTT
size: -; V: TRBV7-8; J: TRBJ2-3; D: -; length: 14; CDR3: CASSISPIGVNWYF; DNA: TGTGCCAGCAGTATTAGTCCTATCGGGGTAAACTGGTATTTT
size: -; V: TRBV7-9; J: TRBJ2-4; D: -; length: 12; CDR3: CASTPPVGIQYF; DNA: TGTGCCAGCACCCCCCCGGTGGGCATTCAGTACTTC
size: -; V: TRBV2; J: TRBJ1-4; D: -; length: 16; CDR3: CASSADRMATNEKLFF; DNA: TGTGCCAGCAGTGCTGACAGAATGGCAACTAATGAAAAACTGTTTTTT
size: -; V: TRBV7-9; J: TRBJ2-3; D: -; length: 15; CDR3: CASSHRRKDTDTQYF; DNA: TGTGCCAGCAGCCACCGGAGAAAGGATACAGATACGCAGTATTTT
size: -; V: TRBV29-1; J: TRBJ1-1; D: -; length: 14; CDR3: CSVEPQTENTEAFF; DNA: TGCAGCGTTGAGCCTCAGACAGAAAACACTGAAGCTTTCTTT
size: -; V: TRBV7-6; J: TRBJ1-1; D: -; length: 15; CDR3: CASQKSPGVGTEAFF; DNA: TGTGCCAGCCAAAAAAGCCCGGGGGTGGGTACTGAAGCTTTCTTT
size: -; V: TRBV25-1; J: TRBJ2-6; D: TRBD1; length: 17; CDR3: CASSVTGGFSGANVLTF; DNA: TGTGCCAGCAGTGTGACAGGGGGCTTTTCTGGGGCCAACGTCCTGACTTTC
size: -; V: TRBV11-3; J: TRBJ1-2; D: TRBD1; length: 17; CDR3: CASSSLGGRQGRDGYTF; DNA: TGTGCCAGCAGCTCCCTAGGGGGACGACAGGGCCGGGATGGCTACACCTTC
size: -; V: TRBV11-1; J: TRBJ2-7; D: -; length: 15; CDR3: CASSLGGASSYEQYF; DNA: TGTGCCAGCAGCTTAGGGGGGGCCAGCTCCTACGAGCAGTACTTC
size: -; V: TRBV10-3; J: TRBJ1-3; D: -; length: 13; CDR3: CAITPGSENTIYF; DNA: TGTGCCATCACGCCCGGGTCTGAAAACACCATATATTTT
size: -; V: TRBV18; J: TRBJ2-2; D: -; length: 14; CDR3: CASSPGREVGELFF; DNA: TGTGCCAGCTCACCGGGACGGGAAGTCGGGGAGCTGTTTTTT
size: -; V: TRBV5-6; J: TRBJ2-3; D: -; length: 15; CDR3: CASSFELKGTDTQYF; DNA: TGTGCCAGCAGCTTTGAGCTGAAGGGCACAGATACGCAGTATTTT
size: -; V: TRBV6-5; J: TRBJ2-7; D: TRBD1; length: 15; CDR3: CASSLTRQGGYEQYF; DNA: TGTGCCAGCAGTCTTACTCGACAGGGGGGGTACGAGCAGTACTTC
size: -; V: TRBV5-6; J: TRBJ2-7; D: -; length: 13; CDR3: CASSYGQHYEQYF; DNA: TGTGCCAGCAGCTACGGACAGCACTACGAGCAGTACTTC
size: -; V: TRBV5-1; J: TRBJ1-2; D: -; length: 15; CDR3: CASSPRLLRPYGYTF; DNA: TGCGCCAGCAGCCCCCGTCTCCTGAGGCCCTATGGCTACACCTTC
size: -; V: TRBV6-5; J: TRBJ1-6; D: -; length: 14; CDR3: CASSQGTYNSPLHF; DNA: TGTGCCAGCAGCCAAGGGACCTATAATTCACCCCTCCACTTT
size: -; V: TRBV30; J: TRBJ2-1; D: -; length: 13; CDR3: CAWSTGKDNEQFF; DNA: TGTGCCTGGAGTACCGGGAAGGACAATGAGCAGTTCTTC
size: -; V: TRBV10-3; J: TRBJ2-7; D: TRBD1; length: 14; CDR3: CAIKRSGTGDEQYF; DNA: TGTGCCATCAAACGATCCGGGACAGGGGACGAGCAGTACTTC
size: once; V: TRBV18; J: TRBJ1-5; D: -; length: 12; CDR3: CASSDTGQPQHF; DNA: TGTGCCAGCTCAGACACGGGTCAGCCCCAGCATTTT
size: -; V: TRBV6-5; J: TRBJ1-1; D: -; length: 13; CDR3: CASSYSSRTEAFF; DNA: TGTGCCAGCAGTTACTCGTCACGCACTGAAGCTTTCTTT
size: once; V: TRBV7-2; J: TRBJ1-6; D: -; length: 14; CDR3: CASSLRDDNSPLHF; DNA: TGTGCCAGCAGCTTACGGGATGATAATTCACCCCTCCACTTT
size: -; V: TRBV28; J: TRBJ2-3; D: -; length: 14; CDR3: CASRRGGGPDTQYF; DNA: TGTGCCAGCAGGCGGGGCGGGGGCCCCGATACGCAGTATTTT
size: -; V: TRBV30; J: TRBJ1-1; D: TRBD1; length: 14; CDR3: CAWSGQGYNTEAFF; DNA: TGTGCCTGGAGTGGACAGGGGTACAACACTGAAGCTTTCTTT
size: -; V: TRBV5-8; J: TRBJ1-4; D: -; length: 18; CDR3: CASSLGQLLGPTNEKLFF; DNA: TGTGCCAGCAGTTTAGGACAACTTCTCGGTCCAACTAATGAAAAACTGTTTTTT